The clone carrying this TCR beta chain was seen a handful of times. As yet, its antigen is unknown. V lost 4 bases to trimming and J lost 0 bases; unmatched junction nucleotides: 5. The CDR3 covers 16 residues. Germline V gives CDR1 LGHNA, CDR2 YSLEER. TCRdb called the 5' RACE reads again in MiXCR, with one record for every CDR3 protein. The sample includes 250,000 to 300,000 distinct CDR3 sequences, roughly 15% of them seen just once. These data originate in a study of T-cell memory formation after mild COVID-19. Looking at the study overall: TCR clusters were largely donor specific.

General study findings and limits: For second-wave clones that peaked at day 37, SARS-CoV-2 specificity went unverified.

Sequenced material: PBMCs or a T cell subset sorted from them (not recorded which). V is TRBV4-3 and J is TRBJ2-3; 9 bases line up with TRBD1. The TCR comes from a man in his late teens or twenties who had mild COVID-19 (a few samples of this study predate the infection). Cell type and time point are not known. The CDR3 sequence is CASSPGTGPSTDTQYF. CDR3 nucleotides: TGCGCCAGCAGCCCCGGGACAGGGCCTAGCACAGATACGCAGTATTTT.